This T cell receptor beta chain was captured in a study of blood T cell repertoires in COVID-19 (dated by TCRdb to 2018 to 2020). In terms of the full investigation: The collaborator samples originated in the United States, Italy and Spain and spanned the acute and convalescent phases of COVID-19. The prospective study material was composed of cDNA or gDNA derived from T cells, B-cell-depleted T cells, or PBMCs. The dataset comprised deeply sampled blood TCRbeta repertoires from subjects exposed to, actively infected with, or recovered from COVID-19. A freely available public database, intended as a resource for researchers studying the immune response to SARS-CoV-2, is where the repertoires were released. The samples were drawn from two sources: the first 160 participants of the ongoing ImmuneRACE study, and over 950 subjects contributed by 6 global collaborators. A de-identified subject ID, COVID-19 status, age in years and sex were almost always included in the sample metadata. Where available, HLA class I and class II types were taken from metadata supplied by the sample provider and were not determined by assay-based typing.

Concerning this clone itself: What this receptor recognizes is not known. Base qualities are not at hand, and no much larger clone is one base apart. Other DNA sequences in this specimen translate into the identical CDR3.

The immunoSEQ Assay, a bias-controlled multiplex PCR, was used to amplify TCRbeta CDR3 regions from genomic DNA. Per the original workflow: The number of nucleated cells in each sample was estimated by amplification of reference gene primers within the assay. Sequence reads were collapsed and filtered to measure the absolute abundance of every unique TCRbeta CDR3 rearrangement. Productive Simpson clonality was computed per sample as the square root of Simpson's diversity index over productive rearrangements. The table comes from immuneACCESS by way of TCRdb, which keeps in-frame sequences with V and J called. Part of the clones is missing from these tables; in studies checked, under half for an unresolved V gene and the rest for unknown reasons. Clone size and V and J calls were adopted from that table, with D and trimming inferred from the DNA. The sample table shows under 130,000 clones, and more than 80% are seen once. In total, the top ten clones hold roughly 3.6% of the sample.

From V the trimming removes 6 bases and from J it removes 4 bases, while the gene matches leave 5 bases of the junction unaccounted for. The germline V gene sets CDR1 to MNHEY and CDR2 to SVGAGI. From its cysteine to its phenylalanine, the CDR3 spans 13 amino acids. Only the CDR3 part of the read is kept: 39 bases, read in frame from the first base. The collaborating institutions used their own protocols to collect whole blood in K2EDTA tubes. Collaborator samples were shipped for TCRbeta analysis as frozen whole blood, isolated PBMCs, or DNA extracted from either sample type. What the study reported, not specific to this receptor: Clinical and demographic metadata were provided uncurated, with the amount varying by source and participant.

The sequence was obtained from a woman aged 55-70 years with acute or convalescent COVID-19. In this chain, TRBV6-5 is recombined with TRBJ1-1; the central 7 bases match TRBD1. Sequencing was performed on peripheral blood. The sequence in DNA is TGTGCCAGCAGAGACAGGGCGTTCACTGAAGCTTTCTTT. Its translation is CASRDRAFTEAFF.